One sample yielded the 8 T cell receptor beta chains listed below, sequenced in a study of blood T cell repertoires in COVID-19. TCRdb's table, derived via immunoSEQ multiplex PCR, lists solely in-frame clones and lacks some. The data hold about 140,000 clones, with 80% to 85% observed a single time. Sequencing used peripheral blood. The receptor set was obtained from a woman older than 75 with acute or convalescent COVID-19.

This chain uses TRBV5-1 with TRBJ2-5, with TRBD1 matching over 7 bases. CDR1 SGHRS and CDR2 YFSETQ come from the germline V gene. This CDR3 region has 13 residues. J lost 5 bases, V lost 2 bases, and 3 bases had no gene match. CDR3 sequence (DNA): TGCGCCAGCAGCTTACAGGGGCGGGAGACCCAGTACTTC. It yields the protein CASSLQGRETQYF.

The genes are TRBV5-1 and TRBJ2-1; the match to TRBD2 covers 12 bases. In germline, CDR1 is SGHRS, CDR2 YFSETQ. This CDR3 has 15 amino acids. The V gene end was trimmed by 2 bases and the J gene end by 4 bases; junction bases not matched to a gene: 1. CDR3 DNA: TGCGCCAGCAGCTTAACTAGCGGGGGGTACAATGAGCAGTTCTTC. Translated, it gives CASSLTSGGYNEQFF. Using reference TRBV5-1 and TRBJ2-1 for the parts outside the CDR3, the full variable domain is KAGVTQTPRYLIKTRGQQVTLSCSPISGHRSVSWYQQTPGQGLQFLFEYFSETQRNKGNFPGRFSGRQFSNSRSEMNVSTLELGDSALYLCASSLTSGGYNEQFFGPGTRLTVL.

This rearrangement joins TRBV6-1 to TRBJ1-5; 7 bases fit TRBD1. The CDR3 covers 15 residues. Germline assignment: CDR1 MNHNS and CDR2 SASEGT. The CDR3 DNA sequence: TGTGTCACAGGGGACAGTGAGTATAGCAATCAGCCCCAGCATTTT. Its protein product is CVTGDSEYSNQPQHF.

This sequence joins TRBV4-2 and TRBJ2-7, with a possible D match to TRBD2 (5 bases). The CDR3 length is 17 residues. The germline CDR1 and CDR2 sequences are LGHNA and YNFKEQ. V was cut by 4 bases and J by 3 bases, with 22 bases left in between. The CDR3, as DNA: TGTGCCAGCAGCCCGATTACGGACTGGCCACGACGCTACGAGCAGTACTTC. This codes for CASSPITDWPRRYEQYF.

The V call is TRBV2, the J call TRBJ2-7; the match to TRBD1 covers 8 bases. V lost 11 bases, J lost 6 bases, and 9 bases stayed unmatched. The CDR3 covers 12 residues. CDR1 and CDR2 (germline): SNHLY, FYNNEI. The CDR3 DNA is TGTGCCGGTAACAGGGGGACAGCCGAGCAGTACTTC. It specifies CAGNRGTAEQYF.

In its sample, this clone was seen once. CDR3 coding DNA: TGTGCCAGCAGCTCGGGGACAGGGTTGGGAAACACCATATATTTT. Encoded protein: CASSSGTGLGNTIYF. The chain employs TRBV7-6 and TRBJ1-3; 9 bases match TRBD1. The ends lost 4 bases at V and 4 bases at J; junction bases unmatched: 5. From germline, CDR1 is SGHVS and CDR2 FNYEAQ. This CDR3 spans 15 amino acids.

The chain employs TRBV7-9 and TRBJ1-1, with D uncertain. This CDR3 is built from 11 residues. Germline V gives CDR1 SEHNR, CDR2 FQNEAQ (reference sequence). The V gene lost 3 bases and the J gene lost 4 bases, with 3 bases spanning the gap. CDR3 region: CASSFGTEAFF. CDR3 DNA: TGTGCCAGCAGCTTCGGCACTGAAGCTTTCTTT.

The chain is built from TRBV5-1 and TRBJ1-1; D is perhaps TRBD1 (5 bases). CDR1 and CDR2 from the germline V gene are SGHRS and YFSETQ. CDR3 length: 13 amino acids. The ends were cut back, 3 bases at V and 4 bases at J, with 10 bases in the middle. This CDR3 reads CASSWGVSTEAFF. The CDR3 nucleotides read TGCGCCAGCAGCTGGGGGGTAAGCACTGAAGCTTTCTTT.